The 5 T cell receptor beta chains below come from one sample, sequenced in a study of CD8+ T cells in alopecia areata. The sequencing template was cDNA reverse transcribed from extracted RNA. The table came from immunoSEQ multiplex PCR; TCRdb's copy has only in-frame clones and leaves some out. This sample has about 260,000 clones, with roughly 63% found just once. Treatment here: oral pan-JAK inhibitor, 5-10 mg twice daily. Specimen: CD4+ T cells sorted from blood, collected around week 52, from a patient treated with tofacitinib. These TCRs come from a human donor with alopecia areata.

The sample holds a few counts of this clone. The chain joins TRBV7-8 to TRBJ1-6; 7 bases fit TRBD1. The germline V gene has CDR1 SGHVS and CDR2 FQNEAQ. V shed 5 bases and J 7 bases; nucleotides not matched to a gene: 5. This CDR3 has 14 residues. CDR3 nucleotide sequence: TGTGCCAGCAGCCCAGGACAGGTGAATTCACCCCTCCACTTT. Translation gives CASSPGQVNSPLHF.

This clone was seen once. As DNA, the CDR3 is TGTGCCTGGAGGTCGACAGGGGGCTTCTATGGCTACACCTTC. It encodes CAWRSTGGFYGYTF. The chain combines TRBV30 with TRBJ1-2; 10 bases match TRBD1. CDR1 GTSNPN and CDR2 SVGIG come from the germline V gene (reference sequence). The CDR3 length is 14 residues. With V trimmed by 3 bases and J by 4 bases, 5 bases remained unmatched.

The CDR3 protein is CSVLEAMTQYF. The CDR3 DNA is TGCAGCGTCTTAGAGGCTATGACGCAGTATTTT. The chain links TRBV29-1 to TRBJ2-3; D call uncertain. V was shortened by 6 bases and J by 9 bases, with 13 bases between the two germline ends. The CDR3 loop spans 11 amino acids. Germline loops: CDR1 SQVTM, CDR2 ANQGSEA.

This clone showed up just a few times. The chain employs TRBV30 and TRBJ1-6; D gene unclear. Per germline, CDR1 GTSNPN and CDR2 SVGIG (reference sequence). The CDR3 runs to 12 residues. V lost 1 base and J lost 10, with 8 bases in between. The CDR3 sequence is CAWSGLGSPLHF. DNA for the CDR3: TGTGCCTGGAGTGGCCTGGGATCACCCCTCCACTTT.

This clone was observed a handful of times. The chain joins TRBV5-6 to TRBJ2-5, with 9 bases matching TRBD1. Germline CDR1 is SGHDT and CDR2 is YYEEEE. This CDR3 has 14 amino acids. V gave up 4 bases and J gave up 5 bases; unmatched junction bases: 6. CDR3 loop: CASSTGTGRETQYF. DNA for the CDR3: TGTGCCAGCAGCACCGGGACAGGGAGGGAGACCCAGTACTTC.